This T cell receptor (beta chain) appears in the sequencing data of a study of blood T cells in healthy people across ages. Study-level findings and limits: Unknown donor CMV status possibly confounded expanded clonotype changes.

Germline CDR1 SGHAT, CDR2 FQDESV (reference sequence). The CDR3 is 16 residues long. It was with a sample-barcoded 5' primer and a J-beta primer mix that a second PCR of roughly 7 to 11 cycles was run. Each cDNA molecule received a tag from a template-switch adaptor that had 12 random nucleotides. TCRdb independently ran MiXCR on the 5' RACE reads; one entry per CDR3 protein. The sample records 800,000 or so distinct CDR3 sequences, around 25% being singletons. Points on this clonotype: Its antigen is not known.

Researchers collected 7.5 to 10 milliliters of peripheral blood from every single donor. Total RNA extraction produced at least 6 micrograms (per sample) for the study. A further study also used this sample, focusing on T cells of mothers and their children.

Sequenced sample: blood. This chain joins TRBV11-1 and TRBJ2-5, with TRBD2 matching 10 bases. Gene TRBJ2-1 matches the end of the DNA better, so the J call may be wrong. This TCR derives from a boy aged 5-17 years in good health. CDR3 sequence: CASSPRTSGTDNEQFF. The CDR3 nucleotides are TGTGCCAGCAGCCCCCGGACTAGCGGTACCGACAATGAGCAGTTCTTC.